This is a list of T cell receptor beta chains from one sample in a study of blood T cell repertoires in COVID-19. TCRdb's table, derived via immunoSEQ multiplex PCR, lists solely in-frame clones and lacks some. The table shows 250,000 or so clones, with about 87% occurring only once. The sample was PBMCs or T cells enriched from blood (not recorded which). The source is a woman aged 25 to 39 who had been exposed to COVID-19. The CDR3 runs from the conserved cysteine through the conserved F or W. A D gene is named only where the DNA matches it firmly. Only part of the rows carry a size: once, few, many, or a class if the clone is expanded.

cdr3_length: 16; v_call: TRBV2; clone_size: .; d_call: .; j_call: TRBJ1-2; cdr3_nt: TGTGCCAGCAGTGACCTTAGGGGTTCCGGAAGCTATGGCTACACCTTC; cdr3_aa: CASSDLRGSGSYGYTF
cdr3_length: 17; v_call: TRBV19; clone_size: .; d_call: TRBD2; j_call: TRBJ2-3; cdr3_nt: TGTGCCAGTAGTATCATCTTTAGCGGGAGGATCACAGATACGCAGTATTTT; cdr3_aa: CASSIIFSGRITDTQYF
cdr3_length: 16; v_call: TRBV6-1; clone_size: .; d_call: TRBD1; j_call: TRBJ1-2; cdr3_nt: TGTGCCAGCAGTGAAGCGCGACAGGGTGCCAACTATGGCTACACCTTC; cdr3_aa: CASSEARQGANYGYTF
cdr3_length: 12; v_call: TRBV30; clone_size: .; d_call: .; j_call: TRBJ1-2; cdr3_nt: TGTGCCTGGAGTCAGGGTAACTATGGCTACACCTTC; cdr3_aa: CAWSQGNYGYTF
cdr3_length: 16; v_call: TRBV6-1; clone_size: .; d_call: .; j_call: TRBJ1-1; cdr3_nt: TGTGCCAGCAGTGAAGAGAGATCGGTCAGGGGAACTGAAGCTTTCTTT; cdr3_aa: CASSEERSVRGTEAFF
cdr3_length: 14; v_call: TRBV19; clone_size: .; d_call: .; j_call: TRBJ2-2; cdr3_nt: TGTGCCAGTAGTATTAGCCGGCTTAGCGGGGAGCTGTTTTTT; cdr3_aa: CASSISRLSGELFF
cdr3_length: 15; v_call: TRBV9; clone_size: .; d_call: TRBD2; j_call: TRBJ2-1; cdr3_nt: TGTGCCAGCAGCGGGGGACTAGGGTATTACAATGAGCAGTTCTTC; cdr3_aa: CASSGGLGYYNEQFF
cdr3_length: 14; v_call: TRBV6-4; clone_size: .; d_call: TRBD2; j_call: TRBJ2-2; cdr3_nt: TGTGCCAGCAGTCGACTAGCGGACACCGGGGAGCTGTTTTTT; cdr3_aa: CASSRLADTGELFF
cdr3_length: 13; v_call: TRBV6-5; clone_size: .; d_call: .; j_call: TRBJ2-2; cdr3_nt: TGTGCCAGCAGTTTTCCTAACACCGGGGAGCTGTTTTTT; cdr3_aa: CASSFPNTGELFF
cdr3_length: 14; v_call: TRBV30; clone_size: .; d_call: TRBD2; j_call: TRBJ2-1; cdr3_nt: TGTGCCCACACGACTAGCGGGCCCAGGAGTGGGCAGTTCTTC; cdr3_aa: CAHTTSGPRSGQFF
cdr3_length: 12; v_call: TRBV10-2; clone_size: .; d_call: TRBD2; j_call: TRBJ2-7; cdr3_nt: TGCGCCAGCAGAATAGCGGGTTACGAGCAGTACTTC; cdr3_aa: CASRIAGYEQYF
cdr3_length: 14; v_call: TRBV5-1; clone_size: .; d_call: .; j_call: TRBJ2-4; cdr3_nt: TGCGCCAGCAGCTTCCGAGCTGGCAAAAACATTCAGTACTTC; cdr3_aa: CASSFRAGKNIQYF
cdr3_length: 13; v_call: TRBV18; clone_size: once; d_call: .; j_call: TRBJ2-7; cdr3_nt: TGTGCCAGCTCCCGGGACACAGCCTACGAGCAGTACTTC; cdr3_aa: CASSRDTAYEQYF
cdr3_length: 14; v_call: TRBV5-4; clone_size: .; d_call: .; j_call: TRBJ2-1; cdr3_nt: TGTGCCAGCAGCTTCCAGGTCGTCTACAATGAGCAGTTCTTC; cdr3_aa: CASSFQVVYNEQFF
cdr3_length: 17; v_call: TRBV28; clone_size: .; d_call: .; j_call: TRBJ2-3; cdr3_nt: TGTGCCAGCAGTTCCTCGGGACTCCTAACGGGAACAGATACGCAGTATTTT; cdr3_aa: CASSSSGLLTGTDTQYF
cdr3_length: 11; v_call: TRBV6-5; clone_size: once; d_call: .; j_call: TRBJ1-2; cdr3_nt: TGTGCCAGCAGGTCTTCCTATGGCTACACCTTC; cdr3_aa: CASRSSYGYTF
cdr3_length: 17; v_call: TRBV19; clone_size: .; d_call: TRBD1; j_call: TRBJ2-2; cdr3_nt: TGTGCCAGTAGTATGAGAGGGCAGGGGGCGGACACCGGGGAGCTGTTTTTT; cdr3_aa: CASSMRGQGADTGELFF
cdr3_length: 14; v_call: TRBV7-9; clone_size: .; d_call: .; j_call: TRBJ2-7; cdr3_nt: TGTGCCAGCAGCTCCCTTCGAACAGGCAACGAGCAGTACTTC; cdr3_aa: CASSSLRTGNEQYF
cdr3_length: 15; v_call: TRBV27; clone_size: few; d_call: .; j_call: TRBJ2-7; cdr3_nt: TGTGCCAGCAGTTTAAAACTTGACAGTTCCTACGAGCAGTACTTC; cdr3_aa: CASSLKLDSSYEQYF
cdr3_length: 11; v_call: TRBV19; clone_size: .; d_call: .; j_call: TRBJ2-3; cdr3_nt: TGTGCCAGTACAAACACAGATACGCAGTATTTT; cdr3_aa: CASTNTDTQYF
cdr3_length: 16; v_call: TRBV24-1; clone_size: .; d_call: TRBD2; j_call: TRBJ2-1; cdr3_nt: TGTGCCACCAGTGATTTTCACGCGGGAGAGAGCAATGAGCAGTTCTTC; cdr3_aa: CATSDFHAGESNEQFF
cdr3_length: 15; v_call: TRBV30; clone_size: .; d_call: TRBD2; j_call: TRBJ2-7; cdr3_nt: TGTGCCTGGACCAGGACTAGGCCGAGCTCCTACGAGCAGTACTTC; cdr3_aa: CAWTRTRPSSYEQYF
cdr3_length: 13; v_call: TRBV19; clone_size: .; d_call: TRBD1; j_call: TRBJ1-5; cdr3_nt: TGTGCCAGTGGACAGGGGATAAGGCAGCCCCAGCATTTT; cdr3_aa: CASGQGIRQPQHF
cdr3_length: 15; v_call: TRBV28; clone_size: .; d_call: .; j_call: TRBJ2-1; cdr3_nt: TGTGCCAGCAGTTTTCTCAGGGATGAAGACAATGAGCAGTTCTTC; cdr3_aa: CASSFLRDEDNEQFF
cdr3_length: 15; v_call: TRBV5-1; clone_size: .; d_call: TRBD2; j_call: TRBJ2-5; cdr3_nt: TGCGCCAGCAGCGCGGGACTAGCGGACCAAGAGACCCAGTACTTC; cdr3_aa: CASSAGLADQETQYF
cdr3_length: 14; v_call: TRBV2; clone_size: .; d_call: .; j_call: TRBJ1-2; cdr3_nt: TGTGCCAGCAGTGAGTTCGGTGTCTCCCTTGGCTACACCTTC; cdr3_aa: CASSEFGVSLGYTF
cdr3_length: 15; v_call: TRBV5-1; clone_size: .; d_call: .; j_call: TRBJ2-5; cdr3_nt: TGCGCCAGCTCGAGGCAAAGTCAACTCCAAGAGACCCAGTACTTC; cdr3_aa: CASSRQSQLQETQYF
cdr3_length: 15; v_call: TRBV27; clone_size: few; d_call: TRBD2; j_call: TRBJ2-7; cdr3_nt: TGTGCCAGCAGTTCAGGGACTAGCGGGAGCAACGAGCAGTACTTC; cdr3_aa: CASSSGTSGSNEQYF
cdr3_length: 12; v_call: TRBV6-5; clone_size: .; d_call: .; j_call: TRBJ1-2; cdr3_nt: TGTGCCAGCTTCCGGGGAGGGAATGGCTACACCTTC; cdr3_aa: CASFRGGNGYTF
cdr3_length: 14; v_call: TRBV29-1; clone_size: .; d_call: TRBD2; j_call: TRBJ2-5; cdr3_nt: TGCAGCGTTGATGTGGGCGGGAGGGGAGAGACCCAGTACTTC; cdr3_aa: CSVDVGGRGETQYF
cdr3_length: 15; v_call: TRBV5-1; clone_size: few; d_call: .; j_call: TRBJ1-2; cdr3_nt: TGCGCCAGCAGCTTGACAGGGCGCGATGGCTATGGCTACACCTTC; cdr3_aa: CASSLTGRDGYGYTF
cdr3_length: 14; v_call: TRBV6-5; clone_size: .; d_call: TRBD1; j_call: TRBJ1-1; cdr3_nt: TGTGCCAGCAGACGGGACAGGGTGGACACTGAAGCTTTCTTT; cdr3_aa: CASRRDRVDTEAFF
cdr3_length: 15; v_call: TRBV27; clone_size: .; d_call: .; j_call: TRBJ1-2; cdr3_nt: TGTGCCAGCAGCGCCACGGGATCCCTAGACTATGGCTACACCTTC; cdr3_aa: CASSATGSLDYGYTF
cdr3_length: 14; v_call: TRBV9; clone_size: .; d_call: .; j_call: TRBJ2-7; cdr3_nt: TGTGCCAGCAGCGTAGCTCCACAAAACTACGAGCAGTACTTC; cdr3_aa: CASSVAPQNYEQYF
cdr3_length: 15; v_call: TRBV28; clone_size: .; d_call: TRBD1; j_call: TRBJ1-6; cdr3_nt: TGTGCCAGCAGTTGGACAGGTTCCCAATACTCACCCCTCCACTTT; cdr3_aa: CASSWTGSQYSPLHF
cdr3_length: 16; v_call: TRBV12-5; clone_size: .; d_call: TRBD1; j_call: TRBJ2-2; cdr3_nt: TGTGCTAGTGGTTCTGGGACAGGCGCGAACACCGGGGAGCTGTTTTTT; cdr3_aa: CASGSGTGANTGELFF
cdr3_length: 19; v_call: TRBV3-1/TRBV3-2; clone_size: .; d_call: TRBD2; j_call: TRBJ2-1; cdr3_nt: TGTGCCAGCAGCCCGATTGGACTAGCGGGAGGGCAACGACGGGGTGAGCAGTTCTTC; cdr3_aa: CASSPIGLAGGQRRGEQFF
cdr3_length: 13; v_call: TRBV30; clone_size: .; d_call: .; j_call: TRBJ2-3; cdr3_nt: TGTGCCTGGAGGGGAGACAGCACAGATACGCAGTATTTT; cdr3_aa: CAWRGDSTDTQYF
cdr3_length: 14; v_call: TRBV2; clone_size: .; d_call: TRBD2; j_call: TRBJ2-7; cdr3_nt: TGTGCCAGCAGTGAGGGACTAGCGGGCTACGAGCAGTACTTC; cdr3_aa: CASSEGLAGYEQYF
cdr3_length: 16; v_call: TRBV9; clone_size: once; d_call: TRBD1; j_call: TRBJ1-6; cdr3_nt: TGTGCCAGCAGCCCCAGGGGACAGGGATATAATTCACCCCTCCACTTT; cdr3_aa: CASSPRGQGYNSPLHF
cdr3_length: 18; v_call: TRBV24-1; clone_size: few; d_call: TRBD2; j_call: TRBJ2-1; cdr3_nt: TGTGCCACCAGTGACCAACCACTACTAGCGGGAGGGCCGAATGAGCAGTTCTTC; cdr3_aa: CATSDQPLLAGGPNEQFF